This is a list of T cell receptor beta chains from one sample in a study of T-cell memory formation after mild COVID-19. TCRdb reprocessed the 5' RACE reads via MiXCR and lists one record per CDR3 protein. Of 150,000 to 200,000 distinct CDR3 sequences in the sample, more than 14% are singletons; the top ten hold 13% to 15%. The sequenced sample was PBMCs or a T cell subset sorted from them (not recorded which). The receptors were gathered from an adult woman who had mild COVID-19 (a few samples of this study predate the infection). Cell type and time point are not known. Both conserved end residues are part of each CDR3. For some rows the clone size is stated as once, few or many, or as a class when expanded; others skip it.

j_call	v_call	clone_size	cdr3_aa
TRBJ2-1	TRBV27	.	CASSLSNWNSNEQFF
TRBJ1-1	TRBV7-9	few	CAITPGRTEAFF
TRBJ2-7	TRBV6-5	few	CASSPTVGVLPYEQYF
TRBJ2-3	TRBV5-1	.	CASSSTAISTDTQYF
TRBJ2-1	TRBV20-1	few	CSAPKDADNEQFF
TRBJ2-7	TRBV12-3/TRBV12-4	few	CASSAPGTSGRSLYEQYF
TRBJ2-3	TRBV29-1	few	CSVGKDTDTQYF
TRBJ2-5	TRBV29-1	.	CSVEVAVGETQYF
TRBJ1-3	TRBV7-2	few	CASSLQGTTGNTIYF
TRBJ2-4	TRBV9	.	CASSVEGRGQTAKNIQYF
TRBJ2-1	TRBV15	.	CATSRDASGWDNEQFF
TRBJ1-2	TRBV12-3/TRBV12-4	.	CASSLWLLAIYGYTF
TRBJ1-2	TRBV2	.	CASSETERPRGYGYTF
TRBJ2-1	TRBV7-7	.	CVSSLGQGAGNEQFF
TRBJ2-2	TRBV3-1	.	CASSQPGLPNTGELFF
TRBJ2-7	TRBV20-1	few	CSATDRGGPSSYEQYF
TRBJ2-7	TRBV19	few	CASGRGDKPYEQYF
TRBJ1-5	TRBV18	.	CASSPQGGQPQHF
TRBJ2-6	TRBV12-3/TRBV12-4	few	CASTISGANVLTF
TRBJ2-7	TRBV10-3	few	CAISESGVGGSGQYF